This T cell receptor (beta chain) is drawn from a study of cytomegalovirus exposure and HLA in healthy donors. The CDR3 spans 13 residues. The germline gives CDR1 SQVTM, CDR2 ANQGSEA. The V segment lost 6 bases and the J segment 0 bases; nucleotides outside the gene matches: 5. Study-wide results and limits: 87-base-pair reads could not separate some V segments, including TRBV6-2 and TRBV6-3. Analyses of presence and absence presupposed an approximately uniform sequencing depth across donors.

The PCR used 60 Vbeta and 13 Jbeta primers. Assay: immunoSEQ multiplex PCR; the TCRdb copy retains only in-frame clones and omits some. Altogether about 140,000 clones are present, approximately 77% being singletons, with the ten largest covering around 2%. Concerning this clone itself: What it binds is unknown.

The rearrangement links TRBV29-1 to TRBJ2-7; TRBD1 agrees at 7 bases. Input material: PBMCs. The sequence was collected from a man aged 25 to 40 in good health and CMV-seronegative. In nucleotides, the CDR3 is TGCAGCGTGGGACAGCTCGGCTCCTACGAGCAGTACTTC. The encoded protein is CSVGQLGSYEQYF.